This record looks at one T cell receptor (beta chain) sequence and its context. Antigen unknown. Germline lookup yields CDR1 SEHNR and CDR2 FQNEAQ (reference sequence). The CDR3 sequence is 14 residues long. The data stem from a study of T cells expressing NK-cell markers. At the level of the study: Beta-chain profiling covered CD3+CD56+NKG2C+, CD3+CD56+NKG2C- and CD3+CD56-NKG2C+ sorted subsets. Just one sequenced donor of eight was HCMV-seronegative, while seven were seropositive.

TCRdb reprocessed the 5' RACE reads, with one entry per CDR3 protein and no DNA. Here the sample table reports about 160,000 distinct CDR3 sequences. Points from the study as a whole: In a group of roughly 6 donors, dominant NKG2C+ clonotypes represented roughly 1.0-7.0% of CD8+ T cells.

The TCR sequence derives from a man aged 18-75 years in good health. The chain links TRBV7-9 to TRBJ2-5; TCRdb's D call, TRBD2, is unchecked because there is no DNA. Material for sequencing was blood T cells: a sorted CD56 or NKG2C T cell subset, CD4+ or CD8+ T cells, or bulk PBMC T cells (not recorded which). CDR3: CASSLKRGQETQYF.